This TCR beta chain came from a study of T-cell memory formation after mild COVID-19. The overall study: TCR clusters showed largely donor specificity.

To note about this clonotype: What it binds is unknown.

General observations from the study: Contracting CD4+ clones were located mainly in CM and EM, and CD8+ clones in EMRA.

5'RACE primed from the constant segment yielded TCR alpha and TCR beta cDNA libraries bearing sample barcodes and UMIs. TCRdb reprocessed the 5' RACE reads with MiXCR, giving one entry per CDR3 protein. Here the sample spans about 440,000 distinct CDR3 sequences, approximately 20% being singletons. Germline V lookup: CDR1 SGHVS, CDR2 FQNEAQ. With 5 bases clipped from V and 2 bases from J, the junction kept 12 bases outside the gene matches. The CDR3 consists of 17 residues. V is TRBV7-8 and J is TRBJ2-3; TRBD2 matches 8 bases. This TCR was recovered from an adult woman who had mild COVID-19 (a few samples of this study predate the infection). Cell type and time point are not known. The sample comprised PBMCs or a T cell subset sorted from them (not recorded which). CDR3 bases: TGTGCCAGCAGCGACTTCCTAACTAGCGGTCCCACAGATACGCAGTATTTT. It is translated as CASSDFLTSGPTDTQYF.